The 22 T cell receptor beta chains reported below all come from one sample, sequenced in a study of monozygotic twins with inflammatory bowel disease. TCRdb re-called the 5' RACE reads and catalogs CDR3 proteins one per entry, DNA excluded. The sample has fewer than 450,000 distinct CDR3 sequences. Material: blood. Receptor source: a human donor with ulcerative colitis or Crohn's disease, or a healthy co-twin of an affected twin (not recorded which).

The chain links TRBV10-3 to TRBJ2-1; the D call from TCRdb, TRBD1, cannot be confirmed without DNA. CDR1 is ENHRY and CDR2 is SYGVKD in the germline V gene. The CDR3 covers 16 residues. The chain's CDR3 is CAILGQGGSSYNEQFF.

The V and J genes are TRBV5-5 and TRBJ2-5; the D call of TRBD1 rests on TCRdb alone, since no DNA is present to check it. CDR3 length: 14 residues. The germline V gene encodes CDR1 SGHKS and CDR2 YYEKEE (reference sequence). CDR3: CASSFYPGQETQYF. The whole variable domain, remainder taken from reference TRBV5-5 and TRBJ2-5, is DAGVTQSPTHLIKTRGQQVTLRCSPISGHKSVSWYQQVLGQGPQFIFQYYEKEERGRGNFPDRFSARQFPNYSSELNVNALLLGDSALYLCASSFYPGQETQYFGPGTRLLVL.

The rearrangement links TRBV12-3 or TRBV12-4 to TRBJ2-3; TCRdb selects TRBD1, and the lack of DNA leaves this call unchecked. The CDR3 covers 14 residues. CDR3 region: CASTFTGLGDTQYF.

This sequence joins TRBV28 and TRBJ2-1; TCRdb gives TRBD2 as the D gene, but with no DNA this cannot be confirmed. Germline CDR1 reads MDHEN; CDR2 reads SYDVKM. CDR3 length: 11 amino acids. CDR3 residues: CASSITGPQFF.

The chain employs TRBV5-1 and TRBJ2-3; TCRdb lists TRBD1, though no DNA is available to test this call. CDR1 and CDR2 (germline): SGHRS, YFSETQ. The CDR3 totals 14 residues. CDR3 amino acids: CASSPAARDVLQYF.

This sequence joins TRBV20-1 and TRBJ2-2; TCRdb's D call of TRBD1 is untestable without DNA. The CDR3 extends over 14 amino acids. Per the germline V gene, CDR1 is DFQATT and CDR2 is SNEGSKA (reference sequence). CDR3 amino acids: CSARGAGATGELFF.

This chain joins TRBV12-3 or TRBV12-4 and TRBJ1-2; TCRdb's D call, TRBD1, is unchecked because there is no DNA. The CDR3 consists of 15 residues. The CDR3 loop reads CASTSLSGGADGYTF.

The CDR3 is CASSPDITNYGYTF. The V call is TRBV6-1, the J call TRBJ1-2; TCRdb's D call of TRBD1 is untestable without DNA. The length of the CDR3 is 14 residues. CDR1 is MNHNS, CDR2 SASEGT, per germline.

V and J are TRBV7-2 and TRBJ2-1; there is no DNA to check the TCRdb D call of TRBD2. In germline, CDR1 is SGHTA, CDR2 FQGNSA. The CDR3 length is 14 residues. The CDR3: CASSLGAHTMARFF.

The chain links TRBV4-3 to TRBJ2-1; the TCRdb call, TRBD1, lacks DNA for checking. This CDR3 region has 15 residues. The germline V gene has CDR1 LGHNA and CDR2 YSLEER. CDR3 sequence: CASSPWGGGNNEQFF.

The V and J genes are TRBV20-1 and TRBJ2-7; TCRdb names TRBD1, which stays unverified in the absence of DNA. The germline gives CDR1 DFQATT, CDR2 SNEGSKA (reference sequence). This CDR3 region has 16 residues. The CDR3 spells CSAPGAGGPVSYEQYF.

The chain couples TRBV7-2 to TRBJ2-3; the TCRdb call, TRBD2, lacks DNA for checking. The CDR3 runs 17 residues. Germline assignment: CDR1 SGHTA and CDR2 FQGNSA. Here the CDR3 reads CASSLVPKALGADTQYF.

The rearrangement joins TRBV15 to TRBJ2-3; lacking DNA, the TRBD1 call made by TCRdb goes unchecked. CDR3 length: 14 amino acids. Germline CDR1 is LNHNV and CDR2 is YYDKDF (reference sequence). CDR3 amino acids: CATNPTEMGQEQYF.

The rearrangement uses TRBV7-9 and TRBJ1-3; no DNA is available, so the TRBD1 call from TCRdb remains unchecked. This CDR3 is built from 15 residues. Per germline, CDR1 SEHNR and CDR2 FQNEAQ (reference sequence). CDR3 loop: CASSTRAVSGNTIYF.

The chain links TRBV9 to TRBJ1-3. Germline assignment: CDR1 SGDLS and CDR2 YYNGEE. The CDR3 totals 14 residues. The CDR3 is CASSVDRGSDTIYF.

The chain recombines TRBV20-1 with TRBJ2-5; TCRdb gives TRBD2 as the D gene, but with no DNA this cannot be confirmed. Germline CDR1 and CDR2: DFQATT and SNEGSKA (reference sequence). This CDR3 contains 12 residues. This CDR3 is CSASSPPAAQYF.

The genes are TRBV15 and TRBJ2-3. The CDR3 extends over 13 amino acids. From germline, CDR1 is LNHNV and CDR2 YYDKDF (reference sequence). The CDR3 loop is CATSRDLPDTQYF.

The rearrangement links TRBV5-1 to TRBJ2-7; TCRdb's D call of TRBD1 is untestable without DNA. Germline V gene data show CDR1 as SGHRS and CDR2 as YFSETQ. The CDR3 is 14 amino acids. The CDR3 loop reads CASNRRGPSYEQYF.

J is TRBJ2-7 and V is TRBV5-4. The CDR3 spans 12 residues. Per the germline V gene, CDR1 is SGHNT and CDR2 is YYREEE (reference sequence). CDR3: CASSLAYDEQYF.

The chain is built from TRBV7-2 and TRBJ2-3; as DNA is missing, the TRBD1 call by TCRdb cannot be tested. The CDR3 is 16 amino acids. Germline V CDR1 and CDR2: SGHTA, FQGNSA. The chain's CDR3 is CASSLGAGGFTDTQYF. The full variable domain, in which reference TRBV7-2 and TRBJ2-3 provide the parts outside the CDR3, is GAGVSQSPSNKVTEKGKDVELRCDPISGHTALYWYRQSLGQGLEFLIYFQGNSAPDKSGLPSDRFSAERTGGSVSTLTIQRTQQEDSAVYLCASSLGAGGFTDTQYFGPGTRLTVL.

This chain links TRBV7-9 with TRBJ1-1. Germline CDR1 is SEHNR and CDR2 is FQNEAQ (reference sequence). This CDR3 has 12 amino acids. CDR3 sequence reads: CASSLDTAEAFF. Filled out from reference TRBV7-9 and TRBJ1-1, the complete variable domain reads DTGVSQNPRHKITKRGQNVTFRCDPISEHNRLYWYRQTLGQGPEFLTYFQNEAQLEKSRLLSDRFSAERPKGSFSTLEIQRTEQGDSAMYLCASSLDTAEAFFGQGTRLTVV.

The CDR3 protein is CASSRQASGWEKLFF. The V call is TRBV9, the J call TRBJ1-4. CDR3 length equals 15 residues. The V gene's germline CDR1 is SGDLS and CDR2 YYNGEE.